These T cell receptor beta chains were read from a single sample in a study of shared clonotypes between healthy human individuals. This table comes from immunoSEQ multiplex PCR, and its TCRdb copy is limited to in-frame clones, with some not included. This table holds around 610,000 clones, about 95% found once. Sequencing input: naive CD8+ T cells sorted from blood. All receptors come from a woman aged 30 to 39 in good health. Each CDR3 is given with its conserved first and last residue. Each record gives: V gene, D gene, clone size, J gene, CDR3 protein, CDR3 DNA. A D gene is named only where the DNA matches it firmly. Expanded clones get a size class; other rows say once, few or many, or leave the size out.

TRBV13	.	.	TRBJ1-4	CASSLAQGRIEKLFF	TGTGCCAGCAGCTTAGCACAAGGGCGGATTGAAAAACTGTTTTTT
TRBV7-9	TRBD2	.	TRBJ2-5	CASSLAQLAETQYF	TGTGCCAGCAGCTTAGCTCAACTAGCGGAGACCCAGTACTTC
TRBV27	.	.	TRBJ1-1	CASSPSPTVEAFF	TGTGCCAGCAGTCCATCCCCAACAGTAGAAGCTTTCTTT
TRBV7-9	TRBD1	.	TRBJ2-3	CASSFPTGPHGGQYF	TGTGCCAGCAGCTTCCCGACAGGGCCCCACGGTGGGCAGTATTTT
TRBV7-3	.	few	TRBJ1-3	CAKFRGGGGNTIYF	TGTGCCAAATTCAGGGGCGGTGGTGGAAACACCATATATTTT
TRBV19	.	.	TRBJ2-7	CASSIGWDTSYEQYF	TGTGCCAGTAGTATAGGGTGGGACACTTCCTACGAGCAGTACTTC
TRBV28	TRBD1	.	TRBJ2-7	CASTLAGTGGSYEQYF	TGTGCCAGCACCTTAGCCGGGACAGGGGGCTCCTACGAGCAGTACTTC
TRBV5-1	.	.	TRBJ2-7	CASSPLQGTYEQYF	TGCGCCAGCTCGCCCTTACAGGGAACCTACGAGCAGTACTTC
TRBV5-1	.	.	TRBJ2-7	CASSLVAATYEQYF	TGCGCCAGCAGCTTGGTTGCTGCTACCTACGAGCAGTACTTC
TRBV11-2	TRBD2	.	TRBJ2-7	CASSLEAWGLADLTYEQYF	TGTGCCAGCAGCTTAGAGGCCTGGGGCCTAGCGGACCTAACCTACGAGCAGTACTTC
TRBV5-6	TRBD2	.	TRBJ2-4	CASSLAASGAKNIQYF	TGTGCCAGCAGCTTGGCGGCTAGCGGGGCCAAAAACATTCAGTACTTC
TRBV2	.	.	TRBJ2-5	CASRWLGGGRETQYF	TGTGCCAGCAGATGGTTAGGGGGAGGTCGCGAGACCCAGTACTTC
TRBV6-4	.	.	TRBJ1-6	CASKTLGGALDSPLHF	TGTGCCAGCAAAACCCTGGGGGGGGCCTTGGATTCACCCCTCCACTTT
TRBV5-1	.	.	TRBJ2-2	CASSLDRNTGELFF	TGCGCCAGCAGCTTGGACAGAAACACCGGGGAGCTGTTTTTT
TRBV5-4	TRBD2	.	TRBJ2-7	CASSLGLADSYEQYF	TGTGCCAGCAGCTTGGGGCTAGCGGACTCCTACGAGCAGTACTTC
TRBV5-4	TRBD1	.	TRBJ2-7	CASSYRDRPYEQYF	TGTGCCAGCAGCTACCGGGACAGACCCTACGAGCAGTACTTC
TRBV28	.	.	TRBJ1-1	CASSPNVGTEAFF	TGTGCCAGCAGTCCAAACGTGGGCACTGAAGCTTTCTTT
TRBV9	TRBD1	few	TRBJ1-2	CASSGRDSGEKGYGYTF	TGTGCCAGCAGCGGACGGGACAGCGGGGAGAAGGGCTATGGCTACACCTTC
TRBV7-9	TRBD2	once	TRBJ2-7	CASSSPPSGKDYEQYF	TGTGCCAGCAGCTCACCCCCGAGCGGGAAGGACTACGAGCAGTACTTC
TRBV27	TRBD1	.	TRBJ1-2	CASRTGNYGYTF	TGTGCCAGTAGGACAGGGAACTATGGCTACACCTTC
TRBV4-1	TRBD2	once	TRBJ2-6	CASSQDKAGGPVANVLTF	TGCGCCAGCAGCCAAGACAAAGCGGGAGGGCCGGTGGCCAACGTCCTGACTTTC
TRBV5-1	TRBD1	.	TRBJ2-1	CASSQNRGQGGEQFF	TGCGCCAGCAGTCAGAATAGGGGACAGGGAGGTGAGCAGTTCTTC
TRBV5-5	.	.	TRBJ2-1	CASSLRHETEQFF	TGTGCCAGCAGCTTGAGACATGAGACTGAGCAGTTCTTC
TRBV28	TRBD2	once	TRBJ2-7	CASSPTRLAILDEQYF	TGTGCCAGCAGTCCGACCCGACTAGCGATCTTGGACGAGCAGTACTTC
TRBV2	TRBD1	.	TRBJ2-7	CASSRPDRVGEQYF	TGTGCCAGCAGTCGGCCGGACAGGGTGGGTGAGCAGTACTTC
TRBV29-1	.	.	TRBJ2-4	CSAGTKMDIQYF	TGCAGCGCCGGTACAAAGATGGACATTCAGTACTTC
TRBV20-1	.	.	TRBJ2-1	CSALFTDEQFF	TGCAGTGCCCTATTCACCGATGAGCAGTTCTTC
TRBV6-4	.	.	TRBJ2-1	CASSDVAGYGEQFF	TGTGCCAGCAGTGATGTGGCGGGATACGGTGAGCAGTTCTTC
TRBV7-9	.	once	TRBJ2-7	CASSSLQRGHHEQYF	TGTGCCAGCAGCTCCCTCCAACGGGGACACCACGAGCAGTACTTC
TRBV27	.	.	TRBJ1-1	CASSFEEDTEAFF	TGTGCCAGCAGTTTTGAGGAGGACACTGAAGCTTTCTTT
TRBV7-8	.	.	TRBJ1-5	CASSLSRPDYSNQPQHF	TGTGCCAGCAGCTTATCCCGACCCGATTATAGCAATCAGCCCCAGCATTTT
TRBV5-8	.	.	TRBJ2-7	CASSLRYEQYF	TGTGCCAGCAGCCTTCGTTACGAGCAGTACTTC
TRBV5-4	.	.	TRBJ2-7	CASSLGPGTTYEQYF	TGTGCCAGCAGCCTTGGCCCAGGTACCACCTACGAGCAGTACTTC
TRBV13	.	.	TRBJ2-1	CASSLVSGEQFF	TGTGCCAGCAGCTTAGTGTCCGGTGAGCAGTTCTTC
TRBV2	TRBD1	.	TRBJ2-7	CASAGQGLTYEQYF	TGTGCCAGCGCCGGACAGGGGTTAACCTACGAGCAGTACTTC
TRBV27	.	.	TRBJ2-1	CASLSWAGKGGLEQFF	TGTGCCAGTCTAAGCTGGGCGGGAAAGGGAGGACTTGAGCAGTTCTTC
TRBV19	.	.	TRBJ1-6	CASSMGVSSPLHF	TGTGCCAGTAGTATGGGAGTGAGTTCACCCCTCCACTTT
TRBV27	.	.	TRBJ2-3	CASSFYATDTQYF	TGTGCCAGCAGTTTCTATGCTACAGATACGCAGTATTTT
TRBV19	.	.	TRBJ1-1	CASSIRGVLTEAFF	TGTGCCAGTAGTATAAGGGGGGTCCTCACTGAAGCTTTCTTT
TRBV10-3	.	.	TRBJ1-1	CAISEGKGLYTEAFF	TGTGCCATCAGTGAGGGGAAGGGTCTCTACACTGAAGCTTTCTTT
TRBV29-1	TRBD1	.	TRBJ1-2	CSVGQGPYGYTF	TGCAGCGTTGGACAGGGCCCCTATGGCTACACCTTC